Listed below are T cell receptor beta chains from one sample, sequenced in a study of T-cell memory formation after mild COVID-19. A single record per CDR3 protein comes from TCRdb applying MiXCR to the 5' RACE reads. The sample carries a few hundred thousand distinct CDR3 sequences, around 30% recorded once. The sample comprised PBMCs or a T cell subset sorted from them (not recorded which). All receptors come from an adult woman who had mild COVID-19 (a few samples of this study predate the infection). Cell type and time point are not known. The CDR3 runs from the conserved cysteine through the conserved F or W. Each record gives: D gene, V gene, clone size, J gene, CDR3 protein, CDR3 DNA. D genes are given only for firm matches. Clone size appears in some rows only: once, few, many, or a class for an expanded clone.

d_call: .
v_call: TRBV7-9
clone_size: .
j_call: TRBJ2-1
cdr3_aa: CASSLRGGLANEQFF
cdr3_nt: TGTGCCAGCAGCTTAAGGGGGGGCCTCGCGAATGAGCAGTTCTTC

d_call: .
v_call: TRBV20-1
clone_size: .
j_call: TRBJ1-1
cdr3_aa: CSASKDSNTEAFF
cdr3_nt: TGCAGTGCTAGCAAGGACTCGAACACTGAAGCTTTCTTT

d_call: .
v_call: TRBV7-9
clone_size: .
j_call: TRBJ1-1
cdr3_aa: CASSLERRFEAFF
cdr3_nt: TGTGCCAGCAGCTTAGAACGCAGATTTGAAGCTTTCTTT

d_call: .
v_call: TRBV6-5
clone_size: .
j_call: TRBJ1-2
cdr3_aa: CASTSSGEAYGYTF
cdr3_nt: TGTGCCAGCACCAGTTCAGGGGAAGCCTATGGCTACACCTTC

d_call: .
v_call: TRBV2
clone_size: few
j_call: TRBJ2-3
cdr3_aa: CASSDSADTQYF
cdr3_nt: TGTGCCAGCAGTGACTCGGCAGATACGCAGTATTTT

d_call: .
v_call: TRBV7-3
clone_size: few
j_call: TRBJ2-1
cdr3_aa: CASSLKEGTGQFF
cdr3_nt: TGTGCCAGCAGCTTAAAAGAAGGCACTGGGCAGTTCTTC

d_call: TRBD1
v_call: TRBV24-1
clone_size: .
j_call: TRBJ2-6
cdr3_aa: CATSENRGSGANVLTF
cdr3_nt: TGTGCCACCAGTGAAAACAGGGGCTCTGGGGCCAACGTCCTGACTTTC

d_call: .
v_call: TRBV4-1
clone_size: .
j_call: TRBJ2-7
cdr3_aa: CASSYRTEPAYEQYF
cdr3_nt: TGCGCCAGCAGCTATCGGACAGAACCAGCCTACGAGCAGTACTTC

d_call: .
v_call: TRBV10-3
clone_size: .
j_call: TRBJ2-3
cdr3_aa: CAISDSSDLRVRYTDTQYF
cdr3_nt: TGTGCCATCAGTGATTCGAGTGATTTGAGGGTGCGGTACACAGATACGCAGTATTTT

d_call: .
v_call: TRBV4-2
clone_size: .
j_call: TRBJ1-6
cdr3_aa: CASAVGRLASPLHF
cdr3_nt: TGTGCCTCCGCCGTCGGGAGGTTAGCTTCACCCCTCCACTTT

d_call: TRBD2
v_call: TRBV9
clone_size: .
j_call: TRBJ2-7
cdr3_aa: CASSPGGSGRIGREQYF
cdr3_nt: TGTGCCAGCAGCCCCGGAGGCTCCGGGAGGATTGGACGCGAGCAGTACTTC

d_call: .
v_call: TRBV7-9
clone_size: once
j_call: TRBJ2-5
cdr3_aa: CASSFSRRVAQYF
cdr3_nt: TGTGCCAGCAGCTTCTCCCGACGGGTGGCCCAGTACTTC

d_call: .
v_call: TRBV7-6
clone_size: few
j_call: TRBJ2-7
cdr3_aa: CASSLARDPAYEQYF
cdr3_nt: TGTGCCAGCAGCTTAGCCAGGGACCCCGCCTACGAGCAGTACTTC

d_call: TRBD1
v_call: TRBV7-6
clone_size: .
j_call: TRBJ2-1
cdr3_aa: CASSRTGSSYNEQFF
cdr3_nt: TGTGCCAGCAGCCGGACAGGGTCCTCCTACAATGAGCAGTTCTTC

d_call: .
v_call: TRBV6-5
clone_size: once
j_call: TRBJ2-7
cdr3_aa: CASALGRPYEQYF
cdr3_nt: TGTGCCAGCGCTCTGGGGCGACCCTACGAGCAGTACTTC

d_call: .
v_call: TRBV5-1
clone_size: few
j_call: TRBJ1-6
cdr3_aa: CASSLRDVYNSPLHF
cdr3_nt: TGCGCCAGCAGCTTGAGGGACGTCTATAATTCACCCCTCCACTTT

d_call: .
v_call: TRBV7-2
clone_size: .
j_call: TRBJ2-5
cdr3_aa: CASSPTRTQETQYF
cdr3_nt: TGTGCCAGCAGCCCTACACGGACCCAAGAGACCCAGTACTTC